The 20 T cell receptor beta chains listed next were all sequenced from one sample in a study of shared clonotypes between healthy human individuals. The table came from immunoSEQ multiplex PCR; TCRdb's copy has only in-frame clones and leaves some out. The top ten clones hold about 0.41% of a sample with a few million clones, approximately 93% of them seen once. Sequenced sample: naive CD4+ T cells from PBMCs. Subset here: CD45RA+ positively selected. The receptors were sampled from a man younger than 35 in good health. Some clones in this sample may be carry-over from other donors' samples.

The chain joins TRBV10-3 to TRBJ1-2; possible D gene TRBD1, 6 bases. CDR3 length: 15 amino acids. Trimming took off 4 bases at V and 8 bases at J, with 20 bases between the two ends. Per the germline V gene, CDR1 is ENHRY and CDR2 is SYGVKD. CDR3 sequence: CAISGDLRQVWGYTF. As DNA, the CDR3 is TGTGCCATCAGTGGGGACCTCCGACAGGTCTGGGGCTACACCTTC.

This clone is a singleton in its sample. DNA of the CDR3: TGTGCCAGCAGCCCACAGGGGGTGAATTACAATGAGCAGTTCTTC. Translation gives CASSPQGVNYNEQFF. The chain employs TRBV7-2 and TRBJ2-1; 8 bases are shared with TRBD1. V was pared by 5 bases and J by 4 bases, with 7 bases of the junction left unmatched. The V gene's germline CDR1 is SGHTA and CDR2 FQGNSA. The CDR3 covers 15 residues. Based on the CDR3 plus reference TRBV7-2 and TRBJ2-1, the full variable domain is GAGVSQSPSNKVTEKGKDVELRCDPISGHTALYWYRQSLGQGLEFLIYFQGNSAPDKSGLPSDRFSAERTGGSVSTLTIQRTQQEDSAVYLCASSPQGVNYNEQFFGPGTRLTVL.

The chain carries TRBV6-1 and TRBJ1-5; 7 nucleotides agree with TRBD1. The CDR3 covers 15 residues. Germline loops: CDR1 MNHNS, CDR2 SASEGT. V trimming: 5 bases; J trimming: 0 bases; junction bases outside the gene matches: 4. The CDR3 sequence is CASSIQGSSNQPQHF. The CDR3 DNA sequence: TGTGCCAGCAGTATACAGGGGAGTAGCAATCAGCCCCAGCATTTT.

This chain joins TRBV27 and TRBJ1-1; 7 bases are shared with TRBD1. This CDR3 comprises 12 residues. The junction had 9 bases not matched to a gene; V was cut back by 6 bases and J by 11 bases. Germline CDR1 is MNHEY and CDR2 is SMNVEV (reference sequence). CDR3 nucleotides: TGTGCCAGCAGGGGTGCGGCAGGGGGGGCTTTCTTT. This encodes CASRGAAGGAFF.

This clone has only one observation. The chain links TRBV28 to TRBJ2-3, with a possible D match to TRBD2 (5 bases). This CDR3 has 15 amino acids. CDR1 is MDHEN and CDR2 is SYDVKM in the germline V gene. V was clipped by 4 bases and J by 6 bases, with 17 bases between them. CDR3 protein: CASSSRGSAQDTQYF. The CDR3 nucleotides are TGTGCCAGCAGTTCACGGGGATCTGCCCAGGATACGCAGTATTTT.

The J gene is TRBJ2-7, the V gene TRBV4-1; D is possibly TRBD1 (5 bases). The CDR3 is made up of 16 amino acids. Germline assignment: CDR1 MGHRA and CDR2 YSYEKL. V was shortened by 0 bases and J by 3 bases, with 15 bases between the two germline ends. The CDR3 region is CASSQDRTGTNYEQYF. The CDR3 coding sequence is TGCGCCAGCAGCCAAGATCGAACAGGCACGAACTACGAGCAGTACTTC.

V and J are TRBV7-2 and TRBJ2-3; TRBD2 might be the D (6 bases). From germline, CDR1 is SGHTA and CDR2 FQGNSA. V lost 5 bases and J lost 0, with 18 bases in between. This CDR3 is 17 amino acids long. CDR3 coding DNA: TGTGCCAGCAGCCGGGGAGTAGCGGAAGTTAGCACAGATACGCAGTATTTT. Translating gives CASSRGVAEVSTDTQYF.

This chain connects TRBV6-5 to TRBJ1-3, with TRBD1 matching 7 bases. Germline trimming cut 2 bases from V and 4 bases from J; bases unmatched to any gene: 5. The CDR3 sequence is 15 residues long. CDR1 and CDR2 (germline): MNHEY, SVGAGI. CDR3 DNA sequence: TGTGCCAGCAGTTACGGCAGGGGGGCGGGAAACACCATATATTTT. It is translated as CASSYGRGAGNTIYF.

The V call is TRBV18, the J call TRBJ2-7, with a tentative D call TRBD1 (5 bases). CDR1 is KGHSH and CDR2 is LQKENI in the germline V gene. V was pared by 2 bases and J by 2 bases, with 10 bases between. The CDR3 length is 14 residues. The CDR3 spells CASSPTAGPYEQYF. The CDR3 DNA is TGTGCCAGCTCACCAACTGCAGGGCCCTACGAGCAGTACTTC.

This chain links TRBV11-2 with TRBJ1-3; D is undetermined. V was trimmed by 5 bases and J by 2 bases, leaving 10 bases between them. The CDR3 totals 14 residues. Germline V gives CDR1 SGHAT, CDR2 FQNNGV. In DNA form, the CDR3 reads TGTGCCAGCAGCCCCCAGGTTACTGGAAACACCATATATTTT. Its protein is CASSPQVTGNTIYF.

Only one count was recorded for this clone. The rearrangement links TRBV29-1 to TRBJ2-4; a possible D gene is TRBD1 (6 bases). CDR1 and CDR2 from the germline V gene are SQVTM and ANQGSEA. The germline V and J ends were trimmed by 4 bases and 9 bases, with 19 bases remaining between them. This CDR3 comprises 14 residues. CDR3 amino acids: CSVGQRSGDGIQYF. The CDR3 DNA sequence: TGCAGCGTTGGTCAGCGGTCAGGGGACGGCATTCAGTACTTC.

The rearrangement uses TRBV5-1 and TRBJ2-1; the D gene is possibly TRBD2 (6 bases). This CDR3 contains 14 residues. Germline lookup yields CDR1 SGHRS and CDR2 YFSETQ. Trimming shortened V by 4 bases and J by 11 bases, and 19 bases separated the two germline ends. CDR3 nucleotide sequence: TGCGCCAGCAGCCTCGACCCTAATAGCGGAAAGCAGTTCTTC. Protein sequence: CASSLDPNSGKQFF.

The chain has TRBV7-8 and TRBJ2-5; 11 bases align to TRBD2. V shed 1 base, J shed 4 bases, and the junction held 5 bases outside the gene matches. The CDR3 totals 16 residues. The germline gives CDR1 SGHVS, CDR2 FQNEAQ. CDR3 loop: CASSLGILAGVETQYF. As DNA, the CDR3 is TGTGCCAGCAGCTTAGGAATACTAGCGGGAGTAGAGACCCAGTACTTC.

Comment on this clone: In the same sample, other DNA sequences code for this CDR3. The CDR3 bases are TGTGCCAGCAGTTCGGACAGGGGACGTGAGACCCAGTACTTC. Its translation is CASSSDRGRETQYF. The chain couples TRBV28 to TRBJ2-5; 9 bases map to TRBD1. Germline-derived CDR1 and CDR2 are MDHEN and SYDVKM. The CDR3 runs 14 residues. Germline trimming cut 4 bases from V and 5 bases from J; bases unmatched to any gene: 5.

This clone was observed a handful of times. J is TRBJ1-2 and V is TRBV29-1; possible D gene TRBD1, 6 bases. Trimming left V 4 bases short and J 8 bases short, with 14 bases between. Germline CDR1 reads SQVTM; CDR2 reads ANQGSEA. The CDR3 is made up of 12 amino acids. The CDR3 loop reads CSVVRQAEGYTF. CDR3 coding DNA: TGCAGCGTTGTTCGACAGGCTGAAGGCTACACCTTC. The whole variable domain, filled in from reference TRBV29-1 and TRBJ1-2, reads SAVISQKPSRDICQRGTSLTIQCQVDSQVTMMFWYRQQPGQSLTLIATANQGSEATYESGFVIDKFPISRPNLTFSTLTVSNMSPEDSSIYLCSVVRQAEGYTFGSGTRLTVV.

The genes are TRBV19 and TRBJ1-5; a possible D gene is TRBD1 (6 bases). Germline V gene data show CDR1 as LNHDA and CDR2 as SQIVND (reference sequence). V was cut by 6 bases and J by 5 bases, with 23 bases left in between. This CDR3 comprises 17 residues. CDR3 protein: CASRRQGYGQNYQPQHF. DNA of the CDR3: TGTGCCAGTAGACGGCAGGGGTACGGGCAGAACTATCAGCCCCAGCATTTT.

The chain combines TRBV4-2 with TRBJ1-2; D perhaps matches TRBD1 (5 bases). Germline CDR1 is LGHNA and CDR2 is YNFKEQ. The CDR3 spans 14 residues. The V and J ends lost 1 base and 2 bases respectively, with 8 bases between them. The DNA of the CDR3 is TGTGCCAGCAGCCAAGTGGACACGAACTATGGCTACACCTTC. Residues: CASSQVDTNYGYTF.

This chain links TRBV27 with TRBJ2-3, with a weak D call TRBD1 (6 bases). Germline loops: CDR1 MNHEY, CDR2 SMNVEV (reference sequence). The V gene lost 3 bases and the J gene lost 1 base, with 8 bases spanning the gap. The CDR3 totals 14 residues. This CDR3 is CASSFNRGTDTQYF. DNA for the CDR3: TGTGCCAGCAGTTTCAACAGGGGCACAGATACGCAGTATTTT.

The count of this clone is one. The rearrangement joins TRBV6-5 to TRBJ2-7, with TRBD2 matching 9 bases. V lost 2 bases to trimming and J lost 3 bases; unmatched junction nucleotides: 2. The CDR3 loop spans 14 amino acids. Germline CDR1 is MNHEY and CDR2 is SVGAGI. The CDR3: CASSYLAGHYEQYF. CDR3 nucleotide sequence: TGTGCCAGCAGTTACCTAGCGGGGCACTACGAGCAGTACTTC.

This rearrangement joins TRBV5-1 to TRBJ2-7, with 10 bases that match TRBD1. In germline, CDR1 is SGHRS, CDR2 YFSETQ. The CDR3 sequence is 15 residues long. Trimming at V came to 4 bases and at J to 6 bases, leaving 10 bases not matched to a gene. This CDR3 is CASSVRDRGLSEQYF. In nucleotides, the CDR3 is TGCGCCAGCAGCGTCCGGGACAGGGGATTATCCGAGCAGTACTTC.